This T cell receptor beta chain was captured in a study of blood T cell repertoires in COVID-19. The overall study: Samples of COVID-19 (acute and convalescent) were obtained from the United States, Italy and Spain. PBMCs, B-cell-depleted T cells, or T cells were the source of the cDNA or gDNA that made up the material.

Methods used by the authors: Reference gene primer amplification gave estimated nucleated cell counts. Clones were read by immunoSEQ multiplex PCR, and TCRdb kept only the in-frame ones, dropping some. The V and J calls and clone size are taken from that table; D and trimming were inferred from the DNA. The sample has fewer than 120,000 clones, around 68% seen once. From germline, CDR1 is MNHEY and CDR2 SMNVEV (reference sequence). There are 15 residues in the CDR3. V lost 2 bases, J lost 0 bases, and 8 bases lay in between. The sample consisted of peripheral blood. This chain connects TRBV27 to TRBJ1-3; D is unresolved. The origin of this receptor is a woman aged 55-70 years with acute or convalescent COVID-19. CDR3 region: CASSLDFNSGNTIYF. The CDR3, as DNA: TGTGCCAGCAGTTTAGACTTCAACTCTGGAAACACCATATATTTT.